The 17 T cell receptor beta chains given below trace back to one sample, sequenced in a study of T-cell memory formation after mild COVID-19. TCRdb reprocessed the 5' RACE reads with MiXCR, giving one entry per CDR3 protein. The sample carries 150,000 to 200,000 distinct CDR3 sequences, roughly 13% recorded once. Source material: PBMCs or a T cell subset sorted from them (not recorded which). All receptors derive from a man aged 18-30 years who had mild COVID-19 (a few samples of this study predate the infection). Cell type and time point are not known.

This clonotype was seen a few times. This chain joins TRBV5-1 and TRBJ2-3, with TRBD2 matching 8 bases. CDR3 length: 15 residues. Germline assignment: CDR1 SGHRS and CDR2 YFSETQ. V shed 3 bases and J 7 bases; nucleotides not matched to a gene: 10. The CDR3 DNA reads as TGCGCCAGCAGCTGGGGCGCGGGGGGCGATCATACGCAGTATTTT. Amino acid sequence: CASSWGAGGDHTQYF.

Regarding this clonotype: An end of the junction differs from the germline gene, which may be a read error. The CDR3: CASSPRTFRNYVYTF. Written as DNA, the CDR3 is TGTGCCAGTAGTCCTCGGACTTTTCGGAACTATGTCTACACCTTC. V gene TRBV19 combines with J gene TRBJ1-2; D is undetermined. This CDR3 is built from 15 residues. Germline CDR1 LNHDA, CDR2 SQIVND (reference sequence).

The chain uses TRBV6-5 and TRBJ1-5; D remains ambiguous. Germline loops: CDR1 MNHEY, CDR2 SVGAGI. V was shortened by 4 bases and J by 5 bases, with 9 bases between the two germline ends. The CDR3 has 13 amino acids. CDR3 sequence: CASSSGRDQPQHF. CDR3 DNA: TGTGCCAGCAGTTCGGGCCGGGATCAGCCCCAGCATTTT.

This chain links TRBV5-1 with TRBJ2-5, with 9 bases aligning to TRBD2. V lost 4 bases, J lost 4 bases, and 8 bases stayed unmatched. CDR1 is SGHRS, CDR2 YFSETQ, per germline. CDR3 length equals 15 residues. The CDR3 loop reads CASSVEAGGGETQYF. Written as DNA, the CDR3 is TGCGCCAGCAGCGTAGAAGCGGGGGGAGGAGAGACCCAGTACTTC.

The chain couples TRBV11-2 to TRBJ2-7; 7 nucleotides match TRBD1. The CDR3 consists of 14 residues. V trimming: 1 base; J trimming: 3 bases; junction bases outside the gene matches: 3. Germline CDR1 is SGHAT and CDR2 is FQNNGV. The CDR3 DNA is TGTGCCAGCAGCTTAGTTCGGGACAGCTACGAGCAGTACTTC. Translating gives CASSLVRDSYEQYF.

In its sample, this clonotype was seen a few times. V gene TRBV5-4 combines with J gene TRBJ2-3, with unresolved D. The germline V gene encodes CDR1 SGHNT and CDR2 YYREEE (reference sequence). The CDR3 contains 11 residues. Trimming took 3 bases from V and 8 from J, leaving 7 bases between them. The CDR3 loop reads CASSSGGTQYF. CDR3 bases: TGTGCCAGCAGCTCGGGTGGTACGCAGTATTTT.

This clonotype was observed a handful of times. The rearrangement joins TRBV28 to TRBJ2-7; 10 bases line up with TRBD2. There are 16 residues in the CDR3. Germline values: CDR1 MDHEN, CDR2 SYDVKM. The junction had 12 bases not matched to a gene; V was cut back by 5 bases and J by 5 bases. The CDR3 loop reads CASSPRRSGGAHEQYV. CDR3 sequence (DNA): TGTGCCAGCAGTCCCCGGAGGAGCGGGGGGGCCCACGAGCAGTACGTC.

This clonotype was found a few times. The chain uses TRBV24-1 and TRBJ2-1; the D is unclear. The CDR3 is made up of 13 amino acids. V was trimmed by 9 bases and J by 5 bases, leaving 13 bases between them. Per the germline V gene, CDR1 is KGHDR and CDR2 is SFDVKD. CDR3 coding DNA: TGTGCCACCGCGGCCGGCATCCACAATGAGCAGTTCTTC. Translating it yields CATAAGIHNEQFF.

The table lists this clonotype with a few counts. A much larger clone differs from this one at a single base, so this may be a read error. The chain is built from TRBV5-1 and TRBJ2-5; TRBD2 is a possible D gene (6 bases). With 7 bases removed from V and 0 bases from J, the gap between germline ends came to 13 bases. Germline values: CDR1 SGHRS, CDR2 YFSETQ. CDR3 size: 14 residues. This chain's CDR3 is CASAEPGDQETQYF. DNA for the CDR3: TGCGCCAGCGCAGAACCGGGAGACCAAGAGACCCAGTACTTC.

This clonotype showed up just a few times. This sequence joins TRBV20-1 and TRBJ2-5; 10 bases fit TRBD2. The CDR3 covers 15 residues. The V gene end was trimmed by 6 bases and the J gene end by 2 bases; junction bases not matched to a gene: 9. The V gene's germline CDR1 is DFQATT and CDR2 SNEGSKA (reference sequence). The CDR3 sequence is CSANSGGTFQETQYF. The CDR3, as DNA: TGCAGTGCAAATAGCGGGGGGACTTTTCAAGAGACCCAGTACTTC.

In this sample, this clonotype turned up many times. CDR3 nucleotides: TGTGCCAGCAGCCCCTCTTTCGGAGATACGCAGTATTTT. Amino acids: CASSPSFGDTQYF. The chain combines TRBV7-2 with TRBJ2-3; D uncertain. CDR3 size: 13 residues. Trimming cost V 5 bases and J 5 bases, with 11 bases left between them. Germline loops: CDR1 SGHTA, CDR2 FQGNSA.

The chain employs TRBV4-1 and TRBJ2-7; D unresolved. V lost 1 base and J lost 0, with 7 bases in between. Per germline, CDR1 MGHRA and CDR2 YSYEKL. The CDR3 loop spans 14 amino acids. CDR3: CASSQVRSSYEQYV. The DNA for the CDR3 is TGCGCCAGCAGCCAAGTGCGGAGCTCCTACGAGCAGTACGTC.

This clonotype has at least ten counts. This chain joins TRBV7-9 and TRBJ1-1; D possibly corresponds to TRBD1 (5 bases). The CDR3 covers 19 residues. Trimming stripped 5 bases from V and 3 bases from J, with 28 bases between. The germline CDR1 and CDR2 sequences are SEHNR and FQNEAQ (reference sequence). The CDR3 nucleotides read TGTGCCAGCAGCCCTAGAATCGGCCAGGGCAAAAAAGGATACACTGAAGCTTTCTTT. Protein sequence: CASSPRIGQGKKGYTEAFF.

This clonotype was counted ten times or more. The CDR3 loop reads CASSRTGEQFF. The CDR3 region has the DNA TGTGCCAGCAGCCGCACCGGGGAGCAGTTCTTC. This sequence joins TRBV3-1 and TRBJ2-1; D ambiguous. With 4 bases removed from V and 10 bases from J, the gap between germline ends came to 8 bases. The CDR3 is 11 residues long. Germline lookup yields CDR1 LGHDT and CDR2 YNNKEL (reference sequence).

The chain carries TRBV12-3 or TRBV12-4 and TRBJ1-2, with a weak D call TRBD1 (5 bases). V was cut by 5 bases and J by 8 bases, with 15 bases left in between. This CDR3 contains 13 residues. The CDR3 here is CASSDSRLGGYTF. Written as DNA, the CDR3 is TGTGCCAGCAGTGACAGTCGCTTGGGGGGCTACACCTTC.

There are many counts of this clonotype. This chain links TRBV6-6 with TRBJ2-3, with 10 positions matching TRBD2. The CDR3 is 18 residues long. The ends lost 6 bases at V and 7 bases at J; junction bases unmatched: 19. Germline V gene sequence: CDR1 MNHNY, CDR2 SVGAGI (reference sequence). CDR3 in amino acids: CASSYRITSGGALNTQYF. In DNA, the CDR3 is TGTGCCAGCAGCTACAGAATTACCAGCGGGGGGGCGTTAAATACGCAGTATTTT.

The table lists this clonotype with a few counts. The CDR3 region has the DNA TGTGCCACCAGTGGTAGCGGGGGGACCACAGATACGCAGTATTTT. It encodes CATSGSGGTTDTQYF. The chain couples TRBV24-1 to TRBJ2-3; TRBD2 matches 10 bases. Germline V gives CDR1 KGHDR, CDR2 SFDVKD. This CDR3 is built from 15 residues. Trimming cost V 5 bases and J 2 bases; bases outside gene matches: 3.